This entry lists 10 T cell receptor beta chains sequenced from one sample in a study of shared clonotypes between healthy human individuals. CD8 cells classed as naive were CD45RO-negative and positively selected for CCR7, excluding terminally differentiated effector memory CD45RA+ cells. Method: immunoSEQ multiplex PCR; TCRdb's copy keeps in-frame clones and lacks some. Of about 2.1 million clones listed, about 93% are singletons. The material sequenced was naive CD8+ T cells from PBMCs. The receptors shown here come from a man aged 18-30 years in good health. Some clones in this sample may be carry-over from other donors' samples.

This CDR3 reads CASSFRAGVDEQYF. CDR3 in DNA: TGTGCCAGCAGTTTCCGGGCGGGAGTCGATGAGCAGTACTTC. The chain carries TRBV27 and TRBJ2-7, with 7 bases that match TRBD2. Germline V lookup: CDR1 MNHEY, CDR2 SMNVEV (reference sequence). The CDR3 consists of 14 residues. V lost 3 bases, J lost 7 bases, and 9 bases stayed unmatched.

The chain has TRBV25-1 and TRBJ2-7; D unresolved. V lost 5 bases and J lost 4, with 12 bases in between. Per germline, CDR1 MGHDK and CDR2 SYGVNS. CDR3 length equals 13 residues. The CDR3 DNA reads TGTGCCAGCAGTTTGCTTTTGGGGTACGAGCAGTACTTC. This sequence encodes CASSLLLGYEQYF.

This chain uses TRBV7-8 with TRBJ2-7; 8 bases agree with TRBD2. The CDR3 has 16 amino acids. Germline CDR1 is SGHVS and CDR2 is FQNEAQ. V lost 4 bases and J lost 0; bases outside the gene matches: 8. CDR3 in amino acids: CASSSGGQGPSYEQYF. The CDR3 DNA sequence: TGTGCCAGCAGCTCGGGGGGGCAGGGGCCCTCCTACGAGCAGTACTTC.

This chain joins TRBV14 and TRBJ1-2; D is undetermined. The germline V gene has CDR1 SGHDN and CDR2 FVKESK. This CDR3 has 14 residues. Trimming removed 2 bases from V and 2 bases from J, with 9 bases in between. CDR3 sequence: CASSQRVANYGYTF. The DNA for the CDR3 is TGTGCCAGCAGCCAAAGGGTGGCCAACTATGGCTACACCTTC.

The V and J genes are TRBV6-5 and TRBJ2-7, with D maybe TRBD1 (6 bases). The V gene lost 0 bases and the J gene lost 2 bases, with 14 bases spanning the gap. This CDR3 contains 16 residues. Germline V CDR1 and CDR2: MNHEY, SVGAGI. DNA for the CDR3: TGTGCCAGCAGTTACTCGATCGGACAGATGGCCTACGAGCAGTACTTC. Translation: CASSYSIGQMAYEQYF.

The V and J genes are TRBV7-8 and TRBJ2-3; D may be TRBD2 (5 bases). This CDR3 spans 18 amino acids. V lost 3 bases and J 5 bases, leaving 24 bases between the germline ends. The V gene's germline CDR1 is SGHVS and CDR2 FQNEAQ. CDR3 sequence reads: CASSFLGVAGWRQDTQYF. The CDR3 DNA follows: TGTGCCAGCAGCTTCTTAGGTGTCGCCGGGTGGAGGCAAGATACGCAGTATTTT.

In regard to this clone: The sample has other DNA sequences that encode this CDR3 too. V usage is TRBV29-1 and J usage is TRBJ1-2; D unclear. CDR1 is SQVTM and CDR2 is ANQGSEA in the germline V gene. The CDR3 contains 13 residues. Trimming shortened V by 4 bases and J by 1 base, and 10 bases separated the two germline ends. The CDR3 region is CSVVGGSNYGYTF. The CDR3 DNA reads as TGCAGCGTTGTCGGTGGCAGTAACTATGGCTACACCTTC.

The chain carries TRBV5-1 and TRBJ2-7, with D uncertain. The length of the CDR3 is 17 residues. V gave up 0 bases and J gave up 2 bases, with 18 bases separating them. Germline values: CDR1 SGHRS, CDR2 YFSETQ. The CDR3 coding sequence is TGCGCCAGCAGCTTGGCCGGCACCGAAACTCACCCCTACGAGCAGTACTTC. As protein: CASSLAGTETHPYEQYF. Variable domain in full (rest from reference TRBV5-1 and TRBJ2-7): KAGVTQTPRYLIKTRGQQVTLSCSPISGHRSVSWYQQTPGQGLQFLFEYFSETQRNKGNFPGRFSGRQFSNSRSEMNVSTLELGDSALYLCASSLAGTETHPYEQYFGPGTRLTVT.

This clone has just a few counts. CDR3 DNA sequence: TGTGCCAGCAGCTTGGGAGAGGGCCCTCAGTTCTTC. Its protein is CASSLGEGPQFF. The chain recombines TRBV7-7 with TRBJ2-1; D perhaps matches TRBD2 (5 bases). Germline V gene lookup returns CDR1 SSHAT and CDR2 FNYEAQ (reference sequence). The length of the CDR3 is 12 residues. V dropped 3 bases and J dropped 13 bases, with 13 bases sitting between them.

The rearrangement links TRBV4-3 to TRBJ1-4; TRBD1 agrees at 9 bases. There are 20 residues in the CDR3. Germline assignment: CDR1 LGHNA and CDR2 YSLEER. V lost 0 bases, J lost 8 bases, and 19 bases stayed unmatched. The CDR3 DNA is TGCGCCAGCAGCCAAGATAACGGGTTGTTCGAAGGGACAGGGTGGGAAAAACTGTTTTTT. Translated: CASSQDNGLFEGTGWEKLFF.